This TCR beta chain is from a study of T-cell reconstitution after alpha-beta-depleted transplantation in children. This clonotype was observed many times. TCRbeta library construction was performed incorporating unique molecular identifiers. TCRdb re-derived calls from the PCR reads in MiXCR, one entry per CDR3 protein. The table has fewer than 400,000 distinct CDR3 sequences, 20% seen once. This TCR was recovered from a human donor who donated a stem cell graft to a child with acute myeloid leukemia. The material sequenced was PBMCs from the stem cell graft donor, taken from the stem cell graft.

In DNA form, the CDR3 reads TGCAGCGTTGAAGATGGGGGAGAGGGGGGTGACTACGAGCAGTACTTC. This translates into CSVEDGGEGGDYEQYF. The chain is built from TRBV29-1 and TRBJ2-7; possibly TRBD1 or TRBD2 for D (6 bases each). The V end was cut by 0 bases, the J end by 3 bases, with 18 bases between. The CDR3 totals 16 residues. Germline assignment: CDR1 SQVTM and CDR2 ANQGSEA.